This T cell receptor beta chain was found in a study of cytomegalovirus exposure and HLA in healthy donors. Regarding the study as a whole: The authors listed roughly 150 TCR beta chains as cytomegalovirus-associated. The later analysis indicated that the majority of CMV-associated TCR beta chains appeared HLA-restricted.

In its sample, this clone was seen a few times. Its antigen remains unidentified. Vbeta (60) and Jbeta (13) primers were used in the PCR. Profiling relied on immunoSEQ multiplex PCR, and the TCRdb table lists in-frame clones only, not all of them. The top ten hold 2.5% to 3.5% of the sample, which has more than 45,000 clones, approximately 82% seen once. The length of the CDR3 is 16 residues. What was sequenced was PBMCs. The chain is built from TRBV21-1 and TRBJ2-2; TRBD1, the table's D call, was not compared with the DNA. TRBV21-1 is described as a pseudogene. The sequence was collected from a man aged 50-60 years in good health and CMV-seronegative. The CDR3 DNA reads TGTGCCAGCACCTGGACAGTGAACGGGGACACCGGGGAGCTGTTTTTT. Its translation: CASTWTVNGDTGELFF.